This T cell receptor beta chain was obtained from a study of blood T cell repertoires in COVID-19. Background on the study: Samples of COVID-19 (acute and convalescent) were obtained from the United States, Italy and Spain. In each case, the material was cDNA or gDNA derived from T cells, B-cell-depleted T cells, or PBMCs.

Original handling: It was from reference gene primer amplification that nucleated cell counts were estimated. The method was immunoSEQ multiplex PCR; TCRdb's version includes in-frame clones alone and lacks a portion of them. V, J and clone size derive from that table, while D and trimming were established from the DNA sequence. Seen here are 350,000 to 450,000 clones, roughly 86% observed once, and the top ten hold under 3%. V lost 4 bases to trimming and J lost 4 bases; unmatched junction nucleotides: 3. The CDR3 covers 15 residues. Germline loops: CDR1 SGHVS, CDR2 FQNEAQ. The receptor was derived from a woman in her sixties or seventies with COVID-19, enrolled during active disease. The sequenced sample consisted of peripheral blood. The chain recombines TRBV7-8 with TRBJ2-1; 11 positions agree with TRBD2. The CDR3 reads CASSSLAGGYNEQFF. The CDR3, as DNA: TGTGCCAGCAGCTCGTTAGCGGGGGGGTACAATGAGCAGTTCTTC.